This entry describes one T cell receptor (beta chain). Study processing details: The assay estimated nucleated cells by amplifying reference gene primers. Data came from immunoSEQ multiplex PCR; TCRdb stores just in-frame clones and leaves some out. V, J and clone size derive from that table, while D and trimming were established from the DNA sequence. This table has 130,000 to 150,000 clones, around 83% appearing once. The sample belongs to a study of blood T cell repertoires in COVID-19. About the study: Sites across the United States, Italy and Spain contributed samples from acute and convalescent COVID-19. PBMCs, B-cell-depleted T cells, or T cells provided the cDNA or gDNA that made up the material.

This CDR3 comprises 16 residues. Germline V lookup: CDR1 SGDLS, CDR2 YYNGEE. The V end was cut by 0 bases, the J end by 0 bases, with 10 bases between. This TCR came from a man aged 60 to 69 with active or convalescent COVID-19. J is TRBJ2-1 and V is TRBV9; no clear D gene. What was sequenced was peripheral blood. CDR3 bases: TGTGCCAGCAGCGTAGATCCAGGCAACTCCTACAATGAGCAGTTCTTC. Protein product: CASSVDPGNSYNEQFF.